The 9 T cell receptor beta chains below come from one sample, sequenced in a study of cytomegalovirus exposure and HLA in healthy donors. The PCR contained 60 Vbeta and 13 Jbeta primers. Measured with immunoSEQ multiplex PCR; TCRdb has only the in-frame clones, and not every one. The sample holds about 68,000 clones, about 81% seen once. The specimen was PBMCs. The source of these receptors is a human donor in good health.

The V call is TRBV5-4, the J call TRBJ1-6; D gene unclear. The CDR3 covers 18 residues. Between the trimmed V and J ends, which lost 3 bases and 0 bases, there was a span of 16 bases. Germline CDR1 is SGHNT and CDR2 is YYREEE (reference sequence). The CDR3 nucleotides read TGTGCCAGCAGCTGGACCGCGGGGTGGGGCTCCTATAATTCACCCCTCCACTTT. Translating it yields CASSWTAGWGSYNSPLHF. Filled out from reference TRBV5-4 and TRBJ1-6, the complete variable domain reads ETGVTQSPTHLIKTRGQQVTLRCSSQSGHNTVSWYQQALGQGPQFIFQYYREEENGRGNFPPRFSGLQFPNYSSELNVNALELDDSALYLCASSWTAGWGSYNSPLHFGNGTRLTVT.

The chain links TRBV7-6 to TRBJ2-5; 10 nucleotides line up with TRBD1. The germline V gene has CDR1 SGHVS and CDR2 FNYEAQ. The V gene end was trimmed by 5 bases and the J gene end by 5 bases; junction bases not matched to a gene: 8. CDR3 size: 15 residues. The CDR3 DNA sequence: TGTGCCAGCAGCCTCGGGGGACAGGGGTGGGAGACCCAGTACTTC. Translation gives CASSLGGQGWETQYF.

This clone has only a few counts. The CDR3 region is CASSPPGQGLGKLFF. The DNA for the CDR3 is TGTGCCAGTAGTCCTCCGGGACAGGGCCTTGGAAAACTGTTTTTT. This rearrangement joins TRBV19 to TRBJ1-4; 9 nucleotides agree with TRBD1. CDR1 is LNHDA and CDR2 is SQIVND in the germline V gene (reference sequence). The V segment lost 5 bases and the J segment 10 bases; nucleotides outside the gene matches: 11. The CDR3 consists of 15 residues.

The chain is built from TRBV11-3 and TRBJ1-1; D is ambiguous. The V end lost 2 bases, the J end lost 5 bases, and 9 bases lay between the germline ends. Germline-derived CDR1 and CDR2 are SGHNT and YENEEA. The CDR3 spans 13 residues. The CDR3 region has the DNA TGTGCCAGCAGCTTACGTGCAGGAACTGAAGCTTTCTTT. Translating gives CASSLRAGTEAFF.

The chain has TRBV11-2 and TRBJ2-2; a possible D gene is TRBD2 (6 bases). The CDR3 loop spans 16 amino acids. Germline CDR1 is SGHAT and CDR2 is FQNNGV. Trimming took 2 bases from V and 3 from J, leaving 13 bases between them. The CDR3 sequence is CASSLWAGGDTGELFF. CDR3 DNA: TGTGCCAGCAGCTTATGGGCCGGAGGGGACACCGGGGAGCTGTTTTTT. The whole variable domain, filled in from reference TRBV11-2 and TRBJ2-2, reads EAGVAQSPRYKIIEKRQSVAFWCNPISGHATLYWYQQILGQGPKLLIQFQNNGVVDDSQLPKDRFSAERLKGVDSTLKIQPAKLEDSAVYLCASSLWAGGDTGELFFGEGSRLTVL.

This CDR3 is CASSGDRVSLEQYF. The CDR3 bases are TGTGCCAGCTCCGGGGACAGGGTCTCCCTCGAGCAGTACTTC. The J gene is TRBJ2-5, the V gene TRBV6-1, with TRBD1 matching 9 bases. The DNA end is more similar to TRBJ2-7, so the J call may be wrong. The CDR3 has 14 residues. The germline gives CDR1 MNHNS, CDR2 SASEGT.

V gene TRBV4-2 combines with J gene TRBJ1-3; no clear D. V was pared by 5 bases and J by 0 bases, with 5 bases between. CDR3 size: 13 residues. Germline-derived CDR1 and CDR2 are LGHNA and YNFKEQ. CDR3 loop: CASSFISGNTIYF. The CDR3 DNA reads TGTGCCAGCAGCTTTATCTCTGGAAACACCATATATTTT.

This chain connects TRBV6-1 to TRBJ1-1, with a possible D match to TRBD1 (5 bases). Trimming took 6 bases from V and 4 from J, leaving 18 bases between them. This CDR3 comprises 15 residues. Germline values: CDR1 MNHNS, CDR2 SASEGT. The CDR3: CASRMGGETFTEAFF. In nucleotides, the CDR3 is TGTGCCAGCAGGATGGGGGGGGAAACGTTCACTGAAGCTTTCTTT.

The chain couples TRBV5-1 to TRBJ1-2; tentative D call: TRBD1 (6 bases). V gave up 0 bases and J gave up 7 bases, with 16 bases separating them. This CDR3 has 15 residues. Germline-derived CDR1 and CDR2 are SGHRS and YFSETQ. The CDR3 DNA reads TGCGCCAGCAGCTTGGAGGGCCAGGGGACTAGTGGCTACACCTTC. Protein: CASSLEGQGTSGYTF.